The entry below describes one T cell receptor beta chain. This record comes from a study of blood T cell repertoires in COVID-19. Study details: The United States, Italy and Spain were the sources of the acute and convalescent COVID-19 samples. The cDNA or gDNA used as material had been derived from T cells, B-cell-depleted T cells, or PBMCs.

Losses at the gene ends were 6 bases for V and 8 bases for J; bases not matched to a gene: 3. CDR3 size: 13 residues. Germline V gene lookup returns CDR1 MNHEY and CDR2 SVGAGI. Authors' methods: Researchers report that nucleated cell counts were estimated from reference gene primer amplification. Measured with immunoSEQ multiplex PCR; TCRdb has only the in-frame clones, and not every one. The V and J calls and the clone size are those of that table, but D and trimming were determined from the DNA. The sample comprises about 21,000 clones, 80% to 90% of which are singletons, and over 15% rests with the top ten.

The chain combines TRBV6-5 with TRBJ1-6; 8 positions agree with TRBD1. The TCR comes from a man in his 70s with active COVID-19. Sequenced material: peripheral blood. The CDR3, as DNA: TGTGCCAGCAGGCAGGGGGCGGATTCACCCCTCCACTTT. Amino acids: CASRQGADSPLHF.